This TCR beta chain is drawn from a study of shared clonotypes between healthy human individuals. The study's findings and limits: Generation probabilities were higher for clonotypes shared across all four sorted-subset donors than for unshared ones.

All donors were healthy HIV-negative adults lacking recent acute infections or vaccinations. CD45RO+ cells joined CCR7-negative CD45RA+ TemRA cells to form CD8 memory. Sorted subsets were amplified in replicate PCRs using around 220 ng DNA, tens of thousands of T cell genomes. TCRdb's table, derived via immunoSEQ multiplex PCR, lists solely in-frame clones and lacks some. The profile shows some 320,000 clones, about nine tenths of them singletons. This clone was observed once. Antigen: not known. Germline loops: CDR1 SGHVS, CDR2 FNYEAQ. The J segment lost 5 bases and the V segment lost 5 bases, leaving 8 bases of the junction unmatched. This CDR3 has 16 residues.

Material for sequencing was memory CD8+ T cells sorted from blood. Subset described: CD45RO+ cells pooled with CCR7-negative TemRA cells. This rearrangement joins TRBV7-6 to TRBJ2-2; 10 positions match TRBD2. The TCR was taken from a man younger than 30 in good health. Here the CDR3 DNA reads TGTGCCAGCAGCACCCAACTAGCGGGATGGACCGGGGAGCTGTTTTTT. Protein: CASSTQLAGWTGELFF.